The clone carrying this TCR beta chain was seen at least ten times. MiXCR, run by TCRdb on the 5' RACE reads, gives a single entry per CDR3 protein. The repertoire holds roughly 35,000 distinct CDR3 sequences, with roughly 20% as singletons. This CDR3 contains 16 residues. Germline V CDR1 and CDR2: KGHDR, SFDVKD. The V segment lost 9 bases and the J segment 7 bases; nucleotides outside the gene matches: 16. This entry belongs to a study of T-cell memory formation after mild COVID-19. The receptor was isolated from an adult who had mild COVID-19 (a few samples of this study predate the infection). Cell type and time point are not known. The sample consisted of PBMCs or a T cell subset sorted from them (not recorded which). The chain has TRBV24-1 and TRBJ2-1, with TRBD2 matching over 8 bases. CDR3 protein: CATSSPAGVRMNEQFF. DNA for the CDR3: TGTGCCACCTCGTCGCCAGCGGGAGTGAGGATGAATGAGCAGTTCTTC.